This is a list of T cell receptor beta chains from one sample in a study of PD-1 blockade in classical Hodgkin lymphoma. Libraries were prepared by immunoSEQ multiplex PCR; TCRdb keeps only in-frame clonotypes and omits some of them. The sample holds about 46,000 clones, about 78% seen once. This specimen was peripheral blood mononuclear cells (PBMCs), taken before the second cycle of nivolumab. These receptors were collected from a human donor with classical Hodgkin lymphoma. The CDR3 runs from the conserved cysteine through the conserved F or W. The D gene is left open where the match is weak. Where a row states a size, it is once, few, many or the class of an expanded clone; other rows omit it.

- | TRBJ2-1 | TRBD2 | 13 | TRBV6-4 | CASRPGGGNEQFF | TGTGCCAGCAGGCCGGGAGGGGGCAATGAGCAGTTCTTC
- | TRBJ2-3 | - | 15 | TRBV5-1 | CASSFGGMRTDTQYF | TGCGCCAGCAGCTTTGGAGGGATGCGCACAGATACGCAGTATTTT
few | TRBJ1-2 | - | 13 | TRBV5-6 | CASRDRASTGYTF | TGTGCCAGCAGGGACCGAGCAAGCACCGGCTACACCTTC
- | TRBJ2-1 | - | 18 | TRBV21-1 | CASSKALEGAETYNEQFF | TGTGCCAGCAGCAAAGCCTTAGAAGGGGCCGAAACTTACAATGAGCAGTTCTTC
- | TRBJ2-7 | - | 13 | TRBV2 | CASIIDISYEQYF | TGTGCCAGCATTATAGACATCTCCTACGAGCAGTACTTC
- | TRBJ2-5 | TRBD2 | 14 | TRBV5-4 | CASSEGTSEETQYF | TGTGCCAGCAGCGAAGGGACTAGCGAAGAGACCCAGTACTTC
- | TRBJ2-3 | - | 11 | TRBV6-6 | CASSPGDTQYF | TGTGCCAGCAGCCCGGGGGATACGCAGTATTTT
- | TRBJ1-4 | - | 15 | TRBV18 | CASSPRPGGNEKLFF | TGTGCCAGCTCACCACGTCCAGGAGGTAATGAAAAACTGTTTTTT
few | TRBJ1-1 | TRBD1 | 14 | TRBV27 | CASSLGQGNTEAFF | TGTGCCAGCAGTCTCGGACAGGGGAACACTGAAGCTTTCTTT
few | TRBJ2-3 | TRBD2 | 16 | TRBV15 | CATSRGGGRAADTQYF | TGTGCCACCAGCAGAGGAGGCGGGAGGGCCGCAGATACGCAGTATTTT
- | TRBJ2-7 | - | 15 | TRBV6-5 | CASSYSARSSYEQYF | TGTGCCAGCAGCTACTCTGCAAGAAGCTCCTACGAGCAGTACTTC
- | TRBJ1-5 | - | 13 | TRBV6-5 | CASAGTGGQPQHF | TGTGCCAGCGCTGGGACGGGGGGGCAGCCCCAGCATTTT
- | TRBJ2-7 | - | 14 | TRBV28 | CASSSPILPYEQYF | TGTGCCAGCAGTTCCCCAATTCTTCCCTACGAGCAGTACTTC
- | TRBJ2-1 | TRBD2 | 19 | TRBV7-2 | CASSLRRLSRLAGGHEQFF | TGTGCCAGCAGCTTAAGGAGATTAAGTAGGCTAGCGGGAGGACATGAGCAGTTCTTC
- | TRBJ2-2 | - | 16 | TRBV4-3 | CASSQGLGGNTGELFF | TGCGCCAGCAGCCAAGGCCTAGGCGGAAACACCGGGGAGCTGTTTTTT
- | TRBJ2-1 | - | 14 | TRBV18 | CASSPGTSQAEQFF | TGTGCCAGCTCACCCGGGACCTCCCAAGCTGAGCAGTTCTTC
- | TRBJ1-2 | - | 13 | TRBV11-3 | CASSLRGTTGYTF | TGTGCCAGCAGCTTAAGGGGGACCACTGGCTACACCTTC
few | TRBJ1-1 | - | 13 | TRBV9 | CASSPVDPGEAFF | TGTGCCAGCAGCCCAGTTGACCCAGGTGAAGCTTTCTTT